These 6 T cell receptor beta chains were sequenced from one sample in a study of blood T cells in healthy people across ages. Primed by a sample-barcoded 5' primer and a J-beta primer mix, a second PCR proceeded for 7 to 11 cycles. TCRdb ran MiXCR on the 5' RACE reads and lists one entry per CDR3 protein. The sample lists some 760,000 distinct CDR3 sequences, 20% to 25% occurring once. These same data were also listed under a study on T cells of mothers and their children.

Source material: blood. These TCRs come from a boy aged 5-17 years in good health.

The V call is TRBV7-3, the J call TRBJ2-7, with TRBD1 matching 9 bases. CDR1 and CDR2 from the germline V gene are SGHTA and FQGTGA. The CDR3 length is 15 residues. The V gene end was trimmed by 5 bases and the J gene end by 3 bases; junction bases not matched to a gene: 8. In nucleotides, the CDR3 is TGTGCCAGCAGCCCTCCGGGACAGGGTTTCTACGAGCAGTACTTC. The encoded protein is CASSPPGQGFYEQYF.

This clonotype has only a few counts. V and J are TRBV7-9 and TRBJ1-1, with D possibly TRBD1 on 5 matching bases. The V and J ends lost 1 base and 8 bases respectively, with 14 bases between them. The CDR3 length is 14 residues. Germline CDR1 is SEHNR and CDR2 is FQNEAQ (reference sequence). CDR3 sequence (DNA): TGTGCCAGCAGCTTAGACAGCTGGGGGTCCGAAGCTTTCTTT. The encoded protein is CASSLDSWGSEAFF.

J is TRBJ2-1 and V is TRBV20-1, with TRBD2 identical over 7 bases. The CDR3 runs 14 residues. Unmatched junction bases numbered 7, after V lost 1 base and J lost 7 bases. CDR1 and CDR2 (germline): DFQATT, SNEGSKA (reference sequence). The CDR3 reads CSARGRESGNEQFF. The CDR3 nucleotides are TGCAGTGCTAGAGGGCGGGAGTCTGGGAATGAGCAGTTCTTC.

This clonotype has just a few counts. The chain uses TRBV7-9 and TRBJ2-5; 8 bases are a match to TRBD2. The DNA end is a closer match to TRBJ2-1, so the J assignment may be wrong. This CDR3 has 14 residues. CDR1 and CDR2 from the germline V gene are SEHNR and FQNEAQ (reference sequence). This chain's CDR3 is CASSLEASGHEQFF. DNA for the CDR3: TGTGCCAGCAGCTTAGAGGCTAGCGGGCATGAGCAGTTCTTC.

This clonotype was seen more than once but under ten times. The CDR3 nucleotides are TGCGCCAGCAGCCAAGCTAAGGTATCCACTCAAGAGACCCAGTACTTC. It translates to CASSQAKVSTQETQYF. The rearrangement joins TRBV4-1 to TRBJ2-5; no definite D call. V lost 1 base, J lost 2 bases, and 14 bases lay in between. The CDR3 is made up of 16 amino acids. Germline V gene lookup returns CDR1 MGHRA and CDR2 YSYEKL.

At least ten counts were recorded for this clonotype. The rearrangement joins TRBV6-6 to TRBJ2-5; tentatively, D is TRBD2 (5 bases). The end of the DNA is better explained by TRBJ2-7, so the J call may be wrong. Germline CDR1 is MNHNY and CDR2 is SVGAGI (reference sequence). The CDR3 extends over 14 amino acids. The CDR3 loop reads CASSPRTDTYEQYF. DNA for the CDR3: TGTGCCAGCAGTCCCAGGACTGATACCTACGAGCAGTACTTC.